This T cell receptor beta chain was captured in a study of shared clonotypes between healthy human individuals. Profiled with immunoSEQ multiplex PCR; TCRdb holds only in-frame clones, not every one. The sample includes over 2 million clones, roughly 90% of them seen just once. V lost 8 bases and J lost 0; bases outside the gene matches: 6. The germline V gene has CDR1 MGHDK and CDR2 SYGVNS. The CDR3 is 14 residues long. The chain has TRBV25-1 and TRBJ2-7, with 8 nucleotides matching TRBD2. What was sequenced was naive CD4+ T cells from PBMCs. The subset was: CD45RA+ positively selected. The TCR sequence derives from a man aged 18 to 35 in good health. Some clones in this sample may be carry-over from other donors' samples. The CDR3 coding sequence is TGTGCCAGCCTTATAAGCGGGAGCTCCTACGAGCAGTACTTC. Encoded protein: CASLISGSSYEQYF.